The present entry profiles one TCR beta chain with its context. Its cognate antigen has yet to be identified. No base quality values were provided; no much bigger clone lies one nucleotide off. Each collaborating institution followed its own protocols to collect whole blood in K2EDTA tubes. Collaborator samples were shipped for TCRbeta analysis as frozen whole blood, isolated PBMCs, or DNA extracted from either sample type. The sample is drawn from a study of blood T cell repertoires in COVID-19 (dated by TCRdb to the early 2020s). Describing the broader study: Samples covering the acute and convalescent phases of COVID-19 were provided by collaborators in the United States, Italy and Spain. The material from the prospective study consisted of cDNA or gDNA derived from T cells, B-cell-depleted T cells, or PBMCs. Where available, HLA class I and class II types were obtained from metadata supplied by the sample provider rather than from assay-based typing. Subjects who had been exposed to COVID-19, were actively infected with it, or had recovered from it provided the deeply sampled blood TCRbeta repertoires that made up the dataset. The samples were drawn from the first 160 participants of the ongoing ImmuneRACE study and from some 1,300 subjects provided by 6 global collaborators. Nearly every sample came with metadata listing a de-identified subject ID, COVID-19 status, age in years and sex. The repertoires were made available in a free public database intended to serve as a resource for research on the immune response to SARS-CoV-2. What the research found in general, with its limitations: How much clinical and demographic metadata was included differed by source and by participant, and the metadata was provided uncurated.

Based on the germline V gene, the CDR1 and CDR2 sequences are ENHRY and SYGVKD. The junction shows trimming of 8 bases on V and 6 bases on J, plus 15 bases between the germline ends. The CDR3 covers 13 residues, taking in both the cysteine and the phenylalanine. The kept DNA is CDR3 alone, 39 bases in frame from the first base. TCRbeta CDR3 regions were amplified from genomic DNA by means of the immunoSEQ Assay, a bias-controlled multiplex PCR. For the original study's pipeline: The number of nucleated cells in each sample was estimated by amplification of reference gene primers within the assay. To quantify the absolute abundance of each unique TCRbeta CDR3 rearrangement, sequence reads were collapsed and filtered. For each sample, productive Simpson clonality was calculated by taking the square root of Simpson's diversity index across productive rearrangements. TCRdb mirrors the immuneACCESS table, restricted to in-frame sequences. Some clones are absent from its copies; in checked studies, under half trace to an unresolved V gene, and the reason for the others is unknown. That table gives V, J and clone size, and the DNA gave D and trimming. Within this sample are approximately 96,000 clones, with 81% of them counted one time only. The ten largest account for approximately 12% of the sample.

The sequence is built from TRBV10-3 and TRBJ2-3, with TRBD2 tentatively as D gene (6 bases match). Material: peripheral blood. This TCR was sampled from a woman older than 75 with acute or convalescent COVID-19. The DNA sequence follows: TGTGCCATCCAGGGCAGCGGGTCTGATACGCAGTATTTT. This sequence encodes CAIQGSGSDTQYF.